These T cell receptor beta chains were read from a single sample in a study of human CD8 memory T cell subsets. TCRdb derives one entry per CDR3 protein from the 5' RACE reads, leaving out DNA. This table holds under 14,000 distinct CDR3 sequences. Material for sequencing was CD8+ T cells from PBMCs. Receptors originate from a human donor in good health. CDR3s include the opening cysteine and the closing phenylalanine or tryptophan. Fields, in order: J gene, V gene, clone size, CDR3 length, CDR3 protein. Clone size is given for some rows only: seen once, a few or many times, or a class if the clone is expanded.

TRBJ2-1 TRBV28 . 13 CASSFLLENEQFF
TRBJ2-3 TRBV20-1 . 13 CSVDRGSTDTQYF
TRBJ2-5 TRBV11-3 medium-sized 11 CASSFGGTQYF
TRBJ2-5 TRBV4-1 . 19 CASSQDRVTTGQGKETQYF
TRBJ2-7 TRBV5-1 . 15 CASTVDGGQAYEQYF
TRBJ2-7 TRBV7-9 medium-sized 14 CASSLGGIVYEQYF
TRBJ1-1 TRBV6-5 . 15 CASSSSTGVNTEAFF
TRBJ2-7 TRBV13 . 16 CASSLALGQMENEQYF
TRBJ2-7 TRBV20-1 . 12 CSARGVLYEQYF
TRBJ1-5 TRBV7-2 large 15 CASSVGAGAGQPQHF
TRBJ2-2 TRBV6-2/TRBV6-3 . 15 CATQVGSSRTGELFF
TRBJ2-5 TRBV7-6 . 14 CASSSSQGTETQYF
TRBJ2-5 TRBV3-1 . 17 CASSQAKITGWVETQYF
TRBJ1-4 TRBV3-1 medium-sized 16 CASSQGALRNGEKLFF
TRBJ2-7 TRBV7-2 . 13 CASSLLETYEQYF
TRBJ1-2 TRBV4-1 medium-sized 16 CASSQVVATANYGYTF
TRBJ2-1 TRBV7-8 . 18 CASSLEGFETSGSNEQFF
TRBJ2-7 TRBV27 . 15 CASSLYGTGAVEQYF
TRBJ2-1 TRBV11-2 . 19 CASSLGFKRGQKSYNEQFF
TRBJ2-3 TRBV7-9 . 14 CASSLDTSTDTQYF
TRBJ2-7 TRBV7-8 medium-sized 13 CASRDRGAYEQYF
TRBJ2-2 TRBV7-8 large 16 CASSLSGMENTGELFF
TRBJ1-1 TRBV12-3/TRBV12-4 medium-sized 14 CASSYGRGRTEAFF
TRBJ1-2 TRBV20-1 . 13 CSAEPVESYGYTF
TRBJ2-1 TRBV10-2 medium-sized 13 CASGSGGYNEQFF
TRBJ2-5 TRBV6-5 . 15 CASRVAAGGGETQYF
TRBJ2-1 TRBV2 . 17 CASSERRGSGAFNEQFF
TRBJ2-1 TRBV14 . 16 CASSRVLASTYNEQFF
TRBJ2-2 TRBV12-3/TRBV12-4 . 13 CASTHSETGELFF